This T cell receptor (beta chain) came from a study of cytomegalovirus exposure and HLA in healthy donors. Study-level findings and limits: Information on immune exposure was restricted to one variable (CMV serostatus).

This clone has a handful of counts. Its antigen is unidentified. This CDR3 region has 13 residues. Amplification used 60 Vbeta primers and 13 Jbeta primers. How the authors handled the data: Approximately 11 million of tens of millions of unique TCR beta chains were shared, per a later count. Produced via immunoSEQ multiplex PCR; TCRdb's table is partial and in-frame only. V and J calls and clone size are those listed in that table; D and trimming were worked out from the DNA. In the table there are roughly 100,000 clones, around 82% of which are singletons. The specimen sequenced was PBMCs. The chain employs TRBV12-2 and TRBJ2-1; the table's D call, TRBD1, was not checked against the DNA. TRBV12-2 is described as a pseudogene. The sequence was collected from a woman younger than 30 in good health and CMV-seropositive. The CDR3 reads CASRLMATNEQFF. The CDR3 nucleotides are TGTGCAAGTCGCTTAATGGCCACCAATGAGCAGTTCTTC.